This T cell receptor beta chain was identified during a study of PD-L1 blockade in urothelial cancer. About the research overall: At 3 weeks (second dose) and 6 weeks after starting treatment, blood was analyzed. Median T cell yield from blood was around 140,000. Overall study findings and caveats: Greater 3-week expansion of tumor-associated blood clones was recorded for durable-benefit patients.

This clone was seen a handful of times. Its antigen is as yet unknown. This table comes from immunoSEQ multiplex PCR, and its TCRdb copy is limited to in-frame clones, with some not included. The sample records 46,000 or so clones, around 90% being singletons. Germline CDR1 reads DFQATT; CDR2 reads SNEGSKA (reference sequence). The CDR3 spans 10 residues. The germline V and J ends were trimmed by 6 bases and 7 bases, with 10 bases remaining between them. The source is a man in his sixties with urothelial cancer. The gene calls are TRBV20-1 and TRBJ2-7; no clear D. The source material was PBMCs, sampled around atezolizumab (anti-PD-L1) treatment. CDR3 bases: TGCAGTGCCTCATCCGGGGAGCAGTACTTC. It is translated as CSASSGEQYF.